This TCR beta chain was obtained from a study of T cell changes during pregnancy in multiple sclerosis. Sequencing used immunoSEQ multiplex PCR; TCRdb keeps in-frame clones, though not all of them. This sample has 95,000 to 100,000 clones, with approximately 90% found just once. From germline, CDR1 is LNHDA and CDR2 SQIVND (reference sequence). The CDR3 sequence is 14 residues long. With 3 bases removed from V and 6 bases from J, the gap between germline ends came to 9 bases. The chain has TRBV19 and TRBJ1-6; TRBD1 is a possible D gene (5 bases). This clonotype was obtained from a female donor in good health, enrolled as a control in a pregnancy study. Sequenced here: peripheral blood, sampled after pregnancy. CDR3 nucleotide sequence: TGTGCCAGTAGTATCCAGGGTCTTAATTCACCCCTCCACTTT. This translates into CASSIQGLNSPLHF.